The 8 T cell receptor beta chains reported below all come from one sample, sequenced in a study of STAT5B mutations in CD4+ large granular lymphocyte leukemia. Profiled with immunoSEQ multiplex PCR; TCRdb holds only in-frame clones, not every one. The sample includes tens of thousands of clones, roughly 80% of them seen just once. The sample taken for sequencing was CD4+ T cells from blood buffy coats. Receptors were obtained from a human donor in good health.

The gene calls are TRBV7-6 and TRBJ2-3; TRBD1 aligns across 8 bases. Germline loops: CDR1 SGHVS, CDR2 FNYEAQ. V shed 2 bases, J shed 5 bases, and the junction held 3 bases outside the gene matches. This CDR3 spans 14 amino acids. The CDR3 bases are TGTGCCAGCAGCTTACCCAGGGGGCAAGATACGCAGTATTTT. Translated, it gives CASSLPRGQDTQYF.

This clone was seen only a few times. The CDR3 nucleotides are TGTGCCAGCAGTGAAGAGTACATTCAGTACTTC. It yields the protein CASSEEYIQYF. The chain has TRBV2 and TRBJ2-4, with no clear D. Looked up from germline, CDR1 is SNHLY and CDR2 is FYNNEI. The CDR3 is 11 residues long. Between the trimmed V and J ends, which lost 1 base and 8 bases, there was a span of 3 bases. Using reference TRBV2 and TRBJ2-4 for the parts outside the CDR3, the full variable domain is EPEVTQTPSHQVTQMGQEVILRCVPISNHLYFYWYRQILGQKVEFLVSFYNNEISEKSEIFDDQFSVERPDGSNFTLKIRSTKLEDSAMYFCASSEEYIQYFGAGTRLSVL.

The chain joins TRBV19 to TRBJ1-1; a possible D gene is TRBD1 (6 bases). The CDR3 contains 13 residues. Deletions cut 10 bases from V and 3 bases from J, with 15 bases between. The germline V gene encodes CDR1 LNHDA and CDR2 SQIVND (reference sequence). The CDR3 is CATSGEEDTEAFF. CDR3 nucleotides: TGTGCCACCTCAGGGGAGGAGGACACTGAAGCTTTCTTT.

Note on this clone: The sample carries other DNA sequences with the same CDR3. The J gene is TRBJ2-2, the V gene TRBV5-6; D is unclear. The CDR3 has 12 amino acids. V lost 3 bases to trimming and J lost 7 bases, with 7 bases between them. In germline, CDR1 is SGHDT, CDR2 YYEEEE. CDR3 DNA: TGTGCCAGCAGCTCCGAGTTCGGGGAGCTGTTTTTT. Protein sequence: CASSSEFGELFF. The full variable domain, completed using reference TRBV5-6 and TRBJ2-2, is DAGVTQSPTHLIKTRGQQVTLRCSPKSGHDTVSWYQQALGQGPQFIFQYYEEEERQRGNFPDRFSGHQFPNYSSELNVNALLLGDSALYLCASSSEFGELFFGEGSRLTVL.

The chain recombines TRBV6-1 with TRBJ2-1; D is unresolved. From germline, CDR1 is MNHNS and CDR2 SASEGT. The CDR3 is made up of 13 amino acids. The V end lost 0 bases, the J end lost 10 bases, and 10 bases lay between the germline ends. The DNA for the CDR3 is TGTGCCAGCAGTGAAGCGCTTCGGACGGAGCAGTTCTTC. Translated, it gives CASSEALRTEQFF.

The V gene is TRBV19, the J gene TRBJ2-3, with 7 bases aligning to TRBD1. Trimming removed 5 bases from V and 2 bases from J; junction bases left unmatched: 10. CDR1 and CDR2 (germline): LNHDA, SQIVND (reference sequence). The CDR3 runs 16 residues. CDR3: CASSSDRAPVTDTQYF. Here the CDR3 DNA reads TGTGCCAGTAGTTCCGACAGGGCACCCGTCACAGATACGCAGTATTTT. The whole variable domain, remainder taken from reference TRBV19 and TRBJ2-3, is DGGITQSPKYLFRKEGQNVTLSCEQNLNHDAMYWYRQDPGQGLRLIYYSQIVNDFQKGDIAEGYSVSREKKESFPLTVTSAQKNPTAFYLCASSSDRAPVTDTQYFGPGTRLTVL.

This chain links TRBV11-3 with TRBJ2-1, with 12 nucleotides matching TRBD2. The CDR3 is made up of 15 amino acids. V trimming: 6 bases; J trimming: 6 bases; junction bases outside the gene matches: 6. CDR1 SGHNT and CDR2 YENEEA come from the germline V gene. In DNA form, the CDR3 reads TGTGCCAGCAGATCCGGGACTAGCGGGTTCAATGAGCAGTTCTTC. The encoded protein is CASRSGTSGFNEQFF.

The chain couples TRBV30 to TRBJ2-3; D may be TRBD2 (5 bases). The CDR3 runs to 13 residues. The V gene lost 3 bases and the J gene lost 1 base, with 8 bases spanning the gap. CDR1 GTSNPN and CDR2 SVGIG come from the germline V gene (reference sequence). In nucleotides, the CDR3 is TGTGCCTGGAGAGTGGGAGGCACAGATACGCAGTATTTT. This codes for CAWRVGGTDTQYF.